This TCR beta chain comes out of a study of yellow fever vaccine responses in identical twins (dated by TCRdb to 2016 to 2018). In terms of the full investigation: Focusing on identical twins, the study followed the T cell clones that responded to the vaccine, and did so with precision.

Concerning this clonotype itself: No antigen is known for it. Base qualities are not provided; no much larger clone lies one nucleotide away.

Overall study outcomes, separate from this receptor: According to the authors, in identical twins the way T cells responded to vaccination appeared partly convergent and partly personalized.

The trim is 4 bases for V and 5 bases for J, with a gap of 15 bases between the germline ends. The CDR3, cysteine through phenylalanine, is 15 amino acids long. This entry keeps only the CDR3 DNA: 45 bases, framed from base 1. CDR1 LGHDT and CDR2 YNNKEL are derived from the germline V gene (reference sequence). Libraries were prepared through RT-PCR. TCRdb names Illumina HiSeq 2500 as the instrument used. TCRdb reworked the public reads: Q25 trimming with fastp, MiXCR clone assembly, productive beta chains retained. Records with the same CDR3 protein are collapsed into one entry carrying the most frequent genes and DNA. The sample data list about 20,000 distinct CDR3 sequences, and around 76% of these were observed just once. In total, the top ten clones hold more than 2% of the sample.

The rearrangement combines TRBV3-1 with TRBJ1-3, and TRBD1 may be the D gene, going by 5 matching bases. The material sequenced was T cells from blood (PBMCs), unsorted or a sorted subset (not recorded which), taken before or after yellow fever vaccination (not recorded which). The sequence derives from a woman aged 18 to 35 who received the yellow fever vaccine. Donor details come from another sample of the same person, matched by shared clones. The nucleotide sequence reads TGTGCCAGCAGCCCCTACGACGGGGGAAGAAACACCATATATTTT. Its protein product is CASSPYDGGRNTIYF.